The 17 T cell receptor beta chains below were found in one sample sequenced in a study of blood T cell repertoires in COVID-19. Profiling relied on immunoSEQ multiplex PCR, and the TCRdb table lists in-frame clones only, not all of them. The sample has more than 300,000 clones; about nine tenths are singletons. The specimen sequenced was PBMCs or T cells enriched from blood (not recorded which). Source of these receptors: a woman aged 40 to 50 who had been exposed to COVID-19.

The chain couples TRBV11-2 to TRBJ2-3; D may be TRBD1 (6 bases). Germline CDR1 SGHAT, CDR2 FQNNGV. V shed 5 bases and J shed 3 bases, with 12 bases lying between them. The CDR3 sequence is 14 residues long. The CDR3 spells CASSPNQGTDTQYF. The CDR3 DNA follows: TGTGCCAGCAGCCCTAACCAGGGGACAGATACGCAGTATTTT. Based on the CDR3 plus reference TRBV11-2 and TRBJ2-3, the full variable domain is EAGVAQSPRYKIIEKRQSVAFWCNPISGHATLYWYQQILGQGPKLLIQFQNNGVVDDSQLPKDRFSAERLKGVDSTLKIQPAKLEDSAVYLCASSPNQGTDTQYFGPGTRLTVL.

This clone was found once. This sequence joins TRBV24-1 and TRBJ1-5; 8 positions match TRBD1. CDR1 and CDR2 from the germline V gene are KGHDR and SFDVKD. V lost 5 bases, J lost 6 bases, and 8 bases stayed unmatched. The CDR3 is made up of 15 amino acids. The CDR3 DNA is TGTGCCACCAGTGGCGGGCAGGGGGCAGGTCAGCCCCAGCATTTT. Translating gives CATSGGQGAGQPQHF.

V is TRBV4-2 and J is TRBJ1-2; no definite D call. V lost 1 base and J lost 8, with 11 bases in between. Germline V gene data show CDR1 as LGHNA and CDR2 as YNFKEQ. This CDR3 is 13 amino acids long. CDR3 bases: TGTGCCAGCAGCCAAGGCCTGACGGGAGGCTACACCTTC. It encodes CASSQGLTGGYTF.

The rearrangement joins TRBV19 to TRBJ1-1; the match to TRBD1 covers 8 bases. The germline gives CDR1 LNHDA, CDR2 SQIVND (reference sequence). This CDR3 has 13 residues. V shed 5 bases and J 5 bases; nucleotides not matched to a gene: 4. In DNA form, the CDR3 reads TGTGCCAGTAGTCAGGGGGCTGGGACTGAAGCTTTCTTT. It codes for CASSQGAGTEAFF.

This chain joins TRBV9 and TRBJ2-7; D not resolved. Germline CDR1 reads SGDLS; CDR2 reads YYNGEE. V lost 3 bases, J lost 3 bases, and 10 bases lay in between. The CDR3 length is 13 residues. CDR3 residues: CASSGSDHYEQYF. CDR3 in DNA: TGTGCCAGCAGCGGCTCAGATCACTACGAGCAGTACTTC.

This clone was observed a few times. This chain uses TRBV6-4 with TRBJ2-3; a weak D match, TRBD1 (6 bases). The CDR3 has 13 amino acids. Trimming shortened V by 5 bases and J by 2 bases, and 8 bases separated the two germline ends. Germline loops: CDR1 MRHNA, CDR2 SNTAGT. The CDR3 nucleotides read TGTGCCAGCAGTCGGACAGCCACAGATACGCAGTATTTT. Its translation is CASSRTATDTQYF.

The V and J genes are TRBV5-5 and TRBJ1-5; D gene ambiguous. Germline CDR1 SGHKS, CDR2 YYEKEE (reference sequence). Trimming removed 4 bases at V and 0 bases at J, with 8 bases between. The length of the CDR3 is 14 residues. The CDR3: CASSRTVSNQPQHF. The CDR3 DNA is TGTGCCAGCAGCAGAACAGTTAGCAATCAGCCCCAGCATTTT.

The rearrangement joins TRBV7-2 to TRBJ1-2, with D uncertain. Germline-derived CDR1 and CDR2 are SGHTA and FQGNSA. This CDR3 comprises 12 residues. Trimming took off 6 bases at V and 5 bases at J, with 10 bases between the two ends. DNA of the CDR3: TGTGCCAGCAGATTGACGGGATATGGCTACACCTTC. Its translation is CASRLTGYGYTF.

This clone occurred once. The chain is built from TRBV5-4 and TRBJ2-1; D might be TRBD2 (5 bases). The V end lost 3 bases, the J end lost 6 bases, and 13 bases lay between the germline ends. This CDR3 region has 14 residues. Germline-derived CDR1 and CDR2 are SGHNT and YYREEE (reference sequence). The CDR3 sequence: CASSSPRVPNEQFF. The CDR3 coding sequence is TGTGCCAGCAGCTCCCCGCGGGTACCCAATGAGCAGTTCTTC.

The V gene is TRBV2, the J gene TRBJ2-1; tentative D call: TRBD2 (6 bases). The CDR3 length is 13 residues. The germline V and J ends were trimmed by 5 bases and 8 bases, with 13 bases remaining between them. Germline V gene lookup returns CDR1 SNHLY and CDR2 FYNNEI. This CDR3 reads CASSRDWAHEQFF. The CDR3 region has the DNA TGTGCCAGCAGTCGGGACTGGGCCCATGAGCAGTTCTTC.

In this sample, this clone turned up once. The chain combines TRBV9 with TRBJ2-7; D call uncertain. The V end was cut by 3 bases, the J end by 3 bases, with 7 bases between. The CDR3 is 12 residues long. The V gene's germline CDR1 is SGDLS and CDR2 YYNGEE. The CDR3 sequence: CASSASGYEQYF. CDR3 nucleotides: TGTGCCAGCAGCGCCTCGGGCTACGAGCAGTACTTC.

This sequence joins TRBV2 and TRBJ2-1; 9 bases align to TRBD2. In germline, CDR1 is SNHLY, CDR2 FYNNEI. The J segment lost 6 bases and the V segment lost 6 bases, leaving 9 bases of the junction unmatched. This CDR3 has 15 amino acids. The CDR3, as DNA: TGTGCCAGCAGAACCGAGAGCGGGGGGACCAATGAGCAGTTCTTC. Its protein product is CASRTESGGTNEQFF. The whole variable domain, filled in from reference TRBV2 and TRBJ2-1, reads EPEVTQTPSHQVTQMGQEVILRCVPISNHLYFYWYRQILGQKVEFLVSFYNNEISEKSEIFDDQFSVERPDGSNFTLKIRSTKLEDSAMYFCASRTESGGTNEQFFGPGTRLTVL.

V gene TRBV19 combines with J gene TRBJ2-3; D not resolved. Trimming left V 9 bases short and J 2 bases short, with 15 bases between. Germline V gene lookup returns CDR1 LNHDA and CDR2 SQIVND (reference sequence). CDR3 size: 14 residues. CDR3 DNA sequence: TGTGCCAGCCAGGCTGCACGCGACACAGATACGCAGTATTTT. Its translation is CASQAARDTDTQYF.

The chain employs TRBV2 and TRBJ1-4; TRBD1 agrees at 11 bases. Looked up from germline, CDR1 is SNHLY and CDR2 is FYNNEI. The V segment lost 6 bases and the J segment 7 bases; nucleotides outside the gene matches: 4. The CDR3 extends over 14 amino acids. CDR3 sequence reads: CASSPGTGGEKLFF. DNA for the CDR3: TGTGCCAGCAGCCCCGGGACAGGGGGTGAAAAACTGTTTTTT.

There are a few counts of this clone. J is TRBJ2-5 and V is TRBV20-1; D perhaps matches TRBD2 (6 bases). Germline V gene sequence: CDR1 DFQATT, CDR2 SNEGSKA (reference sequence). Deletions cut 3 bases from V and 2 bases from J, with 16 bases between. The CDR3 is made up of 15 amino acids. The DNA of the CDR3 is TGCAGTGCTAGTGGTCTGGTAGCGGTGCAAGAGACCCAGTACTTC. Amino acids: CSASGLVAVQETQYF.

The rearrangement uses TRBV6-1 and TRBJ2-1, with a tentative D call TRBD2 (5 bases). V was trimmed by 2 bases and J by 1 base, leaving 9 bases between them. From germline, CDR1 is MNHNS and CDR2 SASEGT. The CDR3 spans 15 residues. The CDR3 region has the DNA TGTGCCAGCAGTGAATCGGGGATTTCCTACAATGAGCAGTTCTTC. Translation: CASSESGISYNEQFF.

The V gene is TRBV7-9, the J gene TRBJ2-7, with 8 bases identical to TRBD1. Trimming took 2 bases from V and 2 from J; bases not matched to a gene: 11. CDR1 and CDR2 from the germline V gene are SEHNR and FQNEAQ (reference sequence). The CDR3 runs 17 residues. CDR3 sequence reads: CASSLTPPRDRTYEQYF. The CDR3 DNA sequence: TGTGCCAGCAGCTTAACACCCCCGCGGGACAGGACCTACGAGCAGTACTTC.